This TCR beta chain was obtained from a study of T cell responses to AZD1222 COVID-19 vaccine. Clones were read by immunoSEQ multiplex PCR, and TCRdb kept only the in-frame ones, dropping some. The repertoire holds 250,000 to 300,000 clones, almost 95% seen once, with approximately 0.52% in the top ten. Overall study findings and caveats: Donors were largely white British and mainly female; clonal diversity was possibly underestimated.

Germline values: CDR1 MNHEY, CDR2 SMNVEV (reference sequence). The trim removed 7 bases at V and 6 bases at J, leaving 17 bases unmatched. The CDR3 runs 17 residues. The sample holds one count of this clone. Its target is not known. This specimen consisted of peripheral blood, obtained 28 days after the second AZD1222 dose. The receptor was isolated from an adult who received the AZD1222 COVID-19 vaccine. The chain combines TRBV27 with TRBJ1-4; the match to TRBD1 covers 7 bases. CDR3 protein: CASTLPPPTGPDEKLFF. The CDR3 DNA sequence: TGTGCCAGCACCCTTCCCCCCCCGACAGGGCCCGATGAAAAACTGTTTTTT.